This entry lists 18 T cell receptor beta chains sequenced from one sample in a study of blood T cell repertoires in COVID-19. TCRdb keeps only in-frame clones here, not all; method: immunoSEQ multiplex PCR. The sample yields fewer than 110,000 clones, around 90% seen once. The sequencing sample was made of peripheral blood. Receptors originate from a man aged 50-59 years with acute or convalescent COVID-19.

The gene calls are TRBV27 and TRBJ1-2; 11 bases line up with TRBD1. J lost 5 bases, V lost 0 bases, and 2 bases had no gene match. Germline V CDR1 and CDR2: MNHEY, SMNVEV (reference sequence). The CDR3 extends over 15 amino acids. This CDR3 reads CASSLSGTGGYGYTF. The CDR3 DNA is TGTGCCAGCAGTTTATCCGGGACAGGGGGTTATGGCTACACCTTC.

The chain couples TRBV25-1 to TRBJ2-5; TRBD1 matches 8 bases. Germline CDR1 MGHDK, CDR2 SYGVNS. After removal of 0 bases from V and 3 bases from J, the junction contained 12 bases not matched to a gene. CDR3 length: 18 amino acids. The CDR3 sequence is CASSEYMGTGRRKETQYF. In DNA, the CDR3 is TGTGCCAGCAGTGAATATATGGGGACAGGTCGTCGCAAAGAGACCCAGTACTTC.

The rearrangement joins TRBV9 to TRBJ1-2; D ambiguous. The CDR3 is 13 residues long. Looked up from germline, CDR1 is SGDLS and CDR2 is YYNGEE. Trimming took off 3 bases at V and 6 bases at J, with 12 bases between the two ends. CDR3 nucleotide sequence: TGTGCCAGCAGCGCGCCAGGAGGGCATGGCTACACCTTC. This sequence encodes CASSAPGGHGYTF.

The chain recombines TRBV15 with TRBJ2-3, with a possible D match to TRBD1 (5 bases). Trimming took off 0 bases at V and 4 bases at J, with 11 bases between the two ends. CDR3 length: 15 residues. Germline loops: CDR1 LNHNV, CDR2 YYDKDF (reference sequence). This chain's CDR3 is CATSRDQGGADTQYF. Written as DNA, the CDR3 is TGTGCCACCAGCAGAGATCAGGGTGGGGCAGATACGCAGTATTTT.

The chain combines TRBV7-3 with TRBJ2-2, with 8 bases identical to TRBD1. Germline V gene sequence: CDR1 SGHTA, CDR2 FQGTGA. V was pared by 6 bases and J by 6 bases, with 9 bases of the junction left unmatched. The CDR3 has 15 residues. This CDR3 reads CASRPGGGGSGELFF. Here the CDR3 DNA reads TGTGCCAGCAGGCCAGGGGGCGGTGGGTCCGGGGAGCTGTTTTTT.

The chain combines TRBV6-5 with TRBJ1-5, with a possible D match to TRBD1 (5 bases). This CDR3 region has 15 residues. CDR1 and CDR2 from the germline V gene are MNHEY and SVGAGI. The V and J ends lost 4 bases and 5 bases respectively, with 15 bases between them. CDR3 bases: TGTGCCAGCAGTTCCGACCCCGGGGGTTATCAGCCCCAGCATTTT. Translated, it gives CASSSDPGGYQPQHF.

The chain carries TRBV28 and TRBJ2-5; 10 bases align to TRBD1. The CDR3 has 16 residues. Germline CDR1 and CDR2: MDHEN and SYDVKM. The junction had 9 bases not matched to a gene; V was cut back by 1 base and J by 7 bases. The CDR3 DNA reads TGTGCCAGCAGTTTATTGATGGGACAGGGGTTCGGGACCCAGTACTTC. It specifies CASSLLMGQGFGTQYF.

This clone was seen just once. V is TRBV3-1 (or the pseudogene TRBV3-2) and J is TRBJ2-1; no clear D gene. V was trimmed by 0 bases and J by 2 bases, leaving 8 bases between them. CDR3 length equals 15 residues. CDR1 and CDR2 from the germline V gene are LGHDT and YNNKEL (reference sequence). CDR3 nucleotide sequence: TGTGCCAGCAGCCAAGATGTGGGCCCCTACAATGAGCAGTTCTTC. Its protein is CASSQDVGPYNEQFF.

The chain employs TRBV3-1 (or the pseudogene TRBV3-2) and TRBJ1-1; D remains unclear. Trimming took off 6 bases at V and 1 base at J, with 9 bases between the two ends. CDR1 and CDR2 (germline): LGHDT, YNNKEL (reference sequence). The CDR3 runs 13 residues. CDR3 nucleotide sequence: TGTGCCAGCAGTGTCGGTTCGAACACTGAAGCTTTCTTT. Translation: CASSVGSNTEAFF.

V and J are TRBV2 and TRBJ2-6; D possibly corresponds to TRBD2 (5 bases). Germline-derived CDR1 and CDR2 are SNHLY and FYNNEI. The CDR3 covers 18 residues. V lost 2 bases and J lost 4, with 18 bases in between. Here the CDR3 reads CASSERSGGGLGANVLTF. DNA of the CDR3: TGTGCCAGCAGTGAAAGGTCGGGCGGCGGGCTGGGGGCCAACGTCCTGACTTTC.

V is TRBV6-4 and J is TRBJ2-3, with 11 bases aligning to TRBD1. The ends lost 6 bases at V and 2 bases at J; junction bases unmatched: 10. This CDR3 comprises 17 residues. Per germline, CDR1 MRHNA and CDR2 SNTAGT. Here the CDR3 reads CASSPQGQGASTDTQYF. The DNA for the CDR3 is TGTGCCAGCAGCCCACAAGGACAGGGGGCCTCCACAGATACGCAGTATTTT.

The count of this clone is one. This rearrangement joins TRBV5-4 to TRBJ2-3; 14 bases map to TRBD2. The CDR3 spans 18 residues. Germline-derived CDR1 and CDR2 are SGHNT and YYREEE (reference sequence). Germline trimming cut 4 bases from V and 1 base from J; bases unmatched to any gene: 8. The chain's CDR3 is CASSKTGTSGGRTDTQYF. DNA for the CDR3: TGTGCCAGCAGCAAAACCGGGACTAGCGGGGGCCGCACAGATACGCAGTATTTT. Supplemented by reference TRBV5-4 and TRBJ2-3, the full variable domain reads ETGVTQSPTHLIKTRGQQVTLRCSSQSGHNTVSWYQQALGQGPQFIFQYYREEENGRGNFPPRFSGLQFPNYSSELNVNALELDDSALYLCASSKTGTSGGRTDTQYFGPGTRLTVL.

The CDR3 DNA reads as TGTGCCAGCAGTCGGACAGGGGTGGATTCACCCCTCCACTTT. Its translation is CASSRTGVDSPLHF. This sequence joins TRBV11-2 and TRBJ1-6; 9 bases are shared with TRBD1. The CDR3 is 14 residues long. V shed 6 bases and J 8 bases; nucleotides not matched to a gene: 5. Germline CDR1 reads SGHAT; CDR2 reads FQNNGV.

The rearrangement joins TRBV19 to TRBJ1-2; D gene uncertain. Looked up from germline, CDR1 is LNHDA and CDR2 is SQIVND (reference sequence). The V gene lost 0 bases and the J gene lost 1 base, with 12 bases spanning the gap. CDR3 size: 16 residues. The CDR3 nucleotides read TGTGCCAGTAGTATAGAGGGCCGCCGCCTTAACTATGGCTACACCTTC. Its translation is CASSIEGRRLNYGYTF.

The CDR3 sequence: CASRLQGAANYGYTF. As DNA, the CDR3 is TGTGCCAGCAGGCTCCAGGGGGCGGCTAACTATGGCTACACCTTC. V usage is TRBV5-5 and J usage is TRBJ1-2; the match to TRBD1 covers 8 bases. The trim removed 5 bases at V and 0 bases at J, leaving 6 bases unmatched. Germline V gene sequence: CDR1 SGHKS, CDR2 YYEKEE (reference sequence). The CDR3 is 15 residues long.

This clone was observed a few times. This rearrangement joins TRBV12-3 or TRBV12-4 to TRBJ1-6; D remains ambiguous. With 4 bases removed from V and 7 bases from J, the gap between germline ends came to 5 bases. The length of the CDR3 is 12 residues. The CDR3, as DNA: TGTGCCAGCAGTTGGAGGAATTCACCCCTCCACTTT. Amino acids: CASSWRNSPLHF.

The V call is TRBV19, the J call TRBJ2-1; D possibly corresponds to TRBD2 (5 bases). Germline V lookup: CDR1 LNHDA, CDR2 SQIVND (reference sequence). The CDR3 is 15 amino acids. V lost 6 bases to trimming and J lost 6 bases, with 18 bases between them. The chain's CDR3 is CASRLLGSPSNEQFF. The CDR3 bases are TGTGCCAGTAGACTCCTGGGGAGCCCCAGCAATGAGCAGTTCTTC.

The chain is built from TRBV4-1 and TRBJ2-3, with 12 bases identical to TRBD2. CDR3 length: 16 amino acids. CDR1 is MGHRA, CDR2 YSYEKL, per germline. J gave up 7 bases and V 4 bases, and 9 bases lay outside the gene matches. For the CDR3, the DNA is TGCGCCAGCAGCCGAGACGTACTAGCGGGGGGCAATACGCAGTATTTT. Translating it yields CASSRDVLAGGNTQYF.